Each of the 20 T cell receptor beta chains below was sequenced from the same sample in a study of T cell repertoires in cytomegalovirus infection. A single record per CDR3 protein comes from TCRdb applying MiXCR to the reads. This sample has around 750,000 distinct CDR3 sequences, with about 33% found just once. Their target antigens are unknown. The sequenced sample was cultured CD8+ T cells from PBMCs, obtained from culture after CMV antigen stimulation. These receptors all stem from a human donor in good health (CMV status not recorded). Some clones in this sample may be carry-over from other donors' samples.

This clonotype appeared many times. The rearrangement joins TRBV9 to TRBJ2-3; TRBD2 is a possible D gene (6 bases). The CDR3 runs 14 residues. Deletions cut 2 bases from V and 2 bases from J, with 9 bases between. Germline V gene data show CDR1 as SGDLS and CDR2 as YYNGEE. This CDR3 is CASSVSGATDTQYF. The CDR3 region has the DNA TGTGCCAGCAGCGTTTCGGGAGCCACAGATACGCAGTATTTT.

J is TRBJ1-1 and V is TRBV4-1; D is perhaps TRBD1 (5 bases). The germline V and J ends were trimmed by 1 base and 7 bases, with 19 bases remaining between them. CDR1 is MGHRA and CDR2 is YSYEKL in the germline V gene. The CDR3 consists of 16 residues. The CDR3 loop is CASSQGVGRGNREAFF. CDR3 DNA sequence: TGCGCCAGCAGCCAAGGCGTGGGGAGGGGAAACCGTGAAGCTTTCTTT.

This clonotype came up many times. This chain connects TRBV12-3 or TRBV12-4 to TRBJ1-2; D is undetermined. This CDR3 contains 12 residues. V gave up 8 bases and J gave up 4 bases, with 11 bases separating them. CDR3 DNA sequence: TGTGCCAGCTCTTATGCATCCTATGGCTACACCTTC. It encodes CASSYASYGYTF.

This clonotype was counted ten times or more. The rearrangement uses TRBV25-1 and TRBJ1-2; possible D gene TRBD1, 6 bases. The CDR3 spans 15 residues. Per the germline V gene, CDR1 is MGHDK and CDR2 is SYGVNS. Trimming left V 2 bases short and J 0 bases short, with 10 bases between. The CDR3 sequence is CASSERQGSNYGYTF. The CDR3 nucleotides read TGTGCCAGCAGTGAACGGCAGGGGTCTAACTATGGCTACACCTTC.

There are a few counts of this clonotype. The chain joins TRBV19 to TRBJ1-1; D is undetermined. The ends were cut back, 0 bases at V and 3 bases at J, with 8 bases in the middle. CDR3 length equals 14 residues. Looked up from germline, CDR1 is LNHDA and CDR2 is SQIVND (reference sequence). The CDR3 spells CASSIEGIYTEAFF. The CDR3 DNA reads TGTGCCAGTAGTATAGAAGGGATTTACACTGAAGCTTTCTTT.

This clonotype came up a few times. The chain carries TRBV29-1 and TRBJ2-5; 7 bases are shared with TRBD2. This CDR3 comprises 17 residues. Germline loops: CDR1 SQVTM, CDR2 ANQGSEA. V shed 7 bases, J shed 4 bases, and the junction held 21 bases outside the gene matches. As DNA, the CDR3 is TGCAGCGCTCCGGGAGGAAGGCAACTCGGCAGTTTAGAGACCCAGTACTTC. Protein sequence: CSAPGGRQLGSLETQYF.

The chain recombines TRBV5-6 with TRBJ1-5; no clear D gene. The CDR3 totals 15 residues. V was clipped by 1 base and J by 2 bases, with 10 bases between them. Germline V lookup: CDR1 SGHDT, CDR2 YYEEEE. CDR3 region: CASSLLSLGNQPQHF. CDR3 nucleotides: TGTGCCAGCAGCTTGTTGTCCTTAGGCAATCAGCCCCAGCATTTT.

A few counts support this clonotype. This sequence joins TRBV27 and TRBJ1-5; weak D call: TRBD1 (5 bases). From germline, CDR1 is MNHEY and CDR2 SMNVEV (reference sequence). There are 14 residues in the CDR3. Trimming left V 4 bases short and J 9 bases short, with 16 bases between. The DNA of the CDR3 is TGTGCCAGCAGTTCTCGGGACCCCATCGGGCCCCAGCATTTT. This sequence encodes CASSSRDPIGPQHF.

This clonotype was observed a few times. J is TRBJ2-1 and V is TRBV12-3 or TRBV12-4; D remains unclear. CDR3 size: 12 residues. The germline V and J ends were trimmed by 1 base and 8 bases, with 6 bases remaining between them. The CDR3 is CASSLEVDEQFF. In DNA form, the CDR3 reads TGTGCCAGCAGTTTAGAGGTAGATGAGCAGTTCTTC.

Comments on this clonotype: A read error is possible here, since a much larger clone lies one base away. The rearrangement joins TRBV7-8 to TRBJ2-3; a possible D gene is TRBD2 (7 bases). The length of the CDR3 is 16 residues. Germline-derived CDR1 and CDR2 are SGHVS and FQNEAQ. CDR3 sequence reads: CASSLEGGHSTDKQYF. CDR3 nucleotides: TGTGCCAGCAGCTTAGAGGGGGGGCACAGCACAGATAAGCAGTATTTT.

This clonotype was observed a few times. This chain links TRBV7-9 with TRBJ1-2; D is uncertain. This CDR3 has 14 amino acids. V shed 1 base and J shed 4 bases, with 10 bases lying between them. The germline V gene has CDR1 SEHNR and CDR2 FQNEAQ (reference sequence). The CDR3 region has the DNA TGTGCCAGCAGCTTAGAGAGCACAGTCTATGGCTACACCTTC. Translating gives CASSLESTVYGYTF.

The chain couples TRBV15 to TRBJ2-7; no definite D call. Germline-derived CDR1 and CDR2 are LNHNV and YYDKDF (reference sequence). Trimming left V 0 bases short and J 3 bases short, with 9 bases between. The CDR3 extends over 14 amino acids. This chain's CDR3 is CATSRDQDGYEQYF. DNA for the CDR3: TGTGCCACCAGCAGAGATCAGGACGGCTACGAGCAGTACTTC.

This clonotype was seen a handful of times. The gene calls are TRBV6-5 and TRBJ2-1; TRBD2 agrees at 13 bases. Per germline, CDR1 MNHEY and CDR2 SVGAGI. The CDR3 is 14 residues long. With 6 bases clipped from V and 10 bases from J, the junction kept 6 bases outside the gene matches. The CDR3 bases are TGTGCCAGCAGAACTAGCGGGGGGGTATGGGAGCAGTTCTTC. Translation gives CASRTSGGVWEQFF.

The chain combines TRBV9 with TRBJ1-5; 12 positions agree with TRBD1. Germline V gives CDR1 SGDLS, CDR2 YYNGEE. The CDR3 totals 18 residues. With V trimmed by 4 bases and J by 0 bases, 8 bases remained unmatched. CDR3: CASSSGQGARDSNQPQHF. The CDR3 nucleotides are TGTGCCAGCAGCTCGGGACAGGGGGCAAGAGATAGCAATCAGCCCCAGCATTTT.

The genes are TRBV2 and TRBJ2-5; 13 nucleotides match TRBD2. Germline CDR1 and CDR2: SNHLY and FYNNEI. The CDR3 contains 14 residues. With V trimmed by 10 bases and J by 5 bases, 7 bases remained unmatched. The CDR3 bases are TGTGCCACCCTGACTAGCGGGGGGCCGGAGACCCAGTACTTC. This gives the protein CATLTSGGPETQYF.

As regards this clonotype: The conserved phenylalanine or tryptophan is not found at the CDR3 terminus, so this likely reflects a read error. The gene calls are TRBV9 and TRBJ1-2; 7 bases line up with TRBD1. The CDR3 has 14 residues. The ends lost 7 bases at V and 2 bases at J; junction bases unmatched: 8. CDR1 is SGDLS and CDR2 is YYNGEE in the germline V gene. The CDR3 sequence is CASGGSQGNYGYTL. In nucleotides, the CDR3 is TGTGCCAGCGGAGGATCACAGGGGAACTATGGCTACACCCTC.

V usage is TRBV7-2 and J usage is TRBJ2-2; weak D call: TRBD1 (5 bases). Trimming shortened V by 1 base and J by 3 bases, and 9 bases separated the two germline ends. The CDR3 runs 15 residues. The germline CDR1 and CDR2 sequences are SGHTA and FQGNSA. CDR3 residues: CASSLETDYTGELFF. The DNA of the CDR3 is TGTGCCAGCAGCTTAGAGACAGATTACACCGGGGAGCTGTTTTTT.

This clonotype was observed a few times. The chain has TRBV7-8 and TRBJ2-1; a possible D gene is TRBD1 (6 bases). The germline V and J ends were trimmed by 5 bases and 3 bases, with 14 bases remaining between them. This CDR3 is 15 amino acids long. In germline, CDR1 is SGHVS, CDR2 FQNEAQ. Here the CDR3 reads CASSKVEGGYNEQFF. CDR3 coding DNA: TGTGCCAGCAGCAAGGTGGAAGGGGGCTACAATGAGCAGTTCTTC.

This clonotype appeared many times. The chain uses TRBV6-2 or TRBV6-3 and TRBJ2-2; 7 nucleotides agree with TRBD1. This CDR3 contains 15 residues. CDR1 is MNHEY and CDR2 is SVGEGT in the germline V gene. V shed 6 bases and J 0 bases; nucleotides not matched to a gene: 4. CDR3: CASRQGQSNTGELFF. The CDR3 nucleotides are TGTGCCAGCAGACAGGGACAGTCGAACACCGGGGAGCTGTTTTTT.

CDR3 sequence reads: CASSEAIPEAFF. The CDR3 bases are TGTGCCAGCAGTGAAGCGATTCCTGAAGCTTTCTTT. V usage is TRBV6-1 and J usage is TRBJ1-1; D not resolved. Trimming left V 0 bases short and J 6 bases short, with 5 bases between. The germline CDR1 and CDR2 sequences are MNHNS and SASEGT. The CDR3 contains 12 residues.